A few counts support the clone carrying this T cell receptor (beta chain). What it recognizes is unknown. This record comes from a study of early T cells in non-severe SARS-CoV-2 infection. Across the whole study: Chains stayed unpaired after sequencing of bulk RNA from unsorted whole blood.

Study results and limitations: VDJdb matching skewed toward anti-spike CD8 responses, missing private and CD4 specificities.

The TCR library protocol attached unique molecular identifiers to the individual cDNA molecules. TCRdb redid the calling of the 5' RACE reads with MiXCR, one entry per CDR3 protein. The table lists 25,000 to 35,000 distinct CDR3 sequences, around 5.7% of them singletons. V was shortened by 6 bases and J by 0 bases, with 8 bases between the two germline ends. From germline, CDR1 is LNHDA and CDR2 SQIVND (reference sequence). The CDR3 is made up of 14 amino acids. This receptor was taken from an adult who was a healthcare worker with PCR-confirmed SARS-CoV-2 infection or an uninfected control (not recorded which). Sequencing input: whole blood. The gene calls are TRBV19 and TRBJ2-2; D may be TRBD2 (5 bases). Here the CDR3 DNA reads TGTGCCAGTAGCACCGGGACGAACACCGGGGAGCTGTTTTTT. It encodes CASSTGTNTGELFF.